This T cell receptor beta chain was sequenced for a study of T cell responses to AZD1222 COVID-19 vaccine. The protocol was immunoSEQ multiplex PCR, while the TCRdb copy is restricted to in-frame clones and leaves out a portion. The data contain roughly 100,000 clones, over 75% of them singletons. Deletions cut 3 bases from V and 2 bases from J, with 22 bases between. The CDR3 consists of 19 residues. The germline CDR1 and CDR2 sequences are LGHNA and YSLEER. This receptor was identified in an adult in good health. Material: peripheral blood, obtained on day 0 of AZD1222 vaccination. V is TRBV4-3 and J is TRBJ2-2; D not resolved. In DNA form, the CDR3 reads TGCGCCAGCAGCCATCTCCGACCGATTCCAAAGACAAACACCGGGGAGCTGTTTTTT. Amino acid sequence: CASSHLRPIPKTNTGELFF.